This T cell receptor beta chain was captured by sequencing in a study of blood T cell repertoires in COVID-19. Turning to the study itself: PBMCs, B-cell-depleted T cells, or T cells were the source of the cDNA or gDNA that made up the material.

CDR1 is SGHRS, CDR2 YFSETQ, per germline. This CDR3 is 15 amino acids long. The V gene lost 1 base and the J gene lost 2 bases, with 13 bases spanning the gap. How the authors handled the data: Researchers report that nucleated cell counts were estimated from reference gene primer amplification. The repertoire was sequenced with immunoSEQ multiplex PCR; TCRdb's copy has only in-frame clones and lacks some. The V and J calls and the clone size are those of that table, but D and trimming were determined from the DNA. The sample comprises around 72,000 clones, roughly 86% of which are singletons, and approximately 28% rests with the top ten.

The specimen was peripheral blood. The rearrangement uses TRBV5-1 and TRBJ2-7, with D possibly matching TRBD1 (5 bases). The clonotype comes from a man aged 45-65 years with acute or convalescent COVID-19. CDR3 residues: CASSLIDAGTYEQYF. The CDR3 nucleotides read TGCGCCAGCAGCTTGATTGACGCAGGGACCTACGAGCAGTACTTC.